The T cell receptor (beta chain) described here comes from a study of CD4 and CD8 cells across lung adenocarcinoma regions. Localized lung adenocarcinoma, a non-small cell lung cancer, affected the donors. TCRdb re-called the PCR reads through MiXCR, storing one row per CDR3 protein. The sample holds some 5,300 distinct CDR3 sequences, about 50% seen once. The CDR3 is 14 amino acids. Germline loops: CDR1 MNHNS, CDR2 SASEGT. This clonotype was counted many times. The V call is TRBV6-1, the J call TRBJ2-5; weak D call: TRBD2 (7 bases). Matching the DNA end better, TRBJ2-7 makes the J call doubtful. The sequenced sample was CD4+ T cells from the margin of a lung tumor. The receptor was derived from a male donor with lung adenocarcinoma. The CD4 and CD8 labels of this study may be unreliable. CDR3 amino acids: CASSGGREFHEQYF. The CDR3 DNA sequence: TGTGCCAGCAGTGGGGGGCGGGAGTTCCACGAGCAGTACTTC.